This TCR beta chain was sequenced for a study of blood T cell repertoires in COVID-19. Study background: Sample material is recorded as cDNA or gDNA derived from T cells, B-cell-depleted T cells, or PBMCs.

Sequencing was performed with immunoSEQ multiplex PCR; in TCRdb, only in-frame clones are kept and a portion is missing. The repertoire includes roughly 250,000 clones, 65% to 90% of them detected once, and about 8% sits in the top ten. Sequenced input: peripheral blood. The TCR sequence derives from a woman in her forties or fifties with acute or convalescent COVID-19.

Here the CDR3 DNA reads TGTGCCAGTAGTCCACAGACAGGAAATTCACCCCTCCACTTT. It codes for CASSPQTGNSPLHF. J is TRBJ1-6 and V is TRBV19, with a possible D match to TRBD1 (6 bases). The CDR3 runs to 14 residues. The V end was cut by 5 bases, the J end by 7 bases, with 12 bases between. Germline CDR1 reads LNHDA; CDR2 reads SQIVND (reference sequence).